This entry lists 21 T cell receptor beta chains sequenced from one sample in a study of T cell changes during pregnancy in multiple sclerosis. The method was immunoSEQ multiplex PCR; TCRdb's version includes in-frame clones alone and lacks a portion of them. Among approximately 100,000 clones, just over 90% were seen once, and the ten largest hold about 2%. The sequencing used peripheral blood, collected after pregnancy. These receptors all come from a female donor in good health, enrolled as a control in a pregnancy study.

The CDR3: CASSPDRERGRLGGYTF. The CDR3, as DNA: TGTGCCAGCAGCCCGGACAGAGAGAGGGGGCGCTTGGGAGGCTACACCTTC. This chain connects TRBV7-3 to TRBJ1-2; 7 bases agree with TRBD1. The CDR3 contains 17 residues. V shed 5 bases and J 8 bases; nucleotides not matched to a gene: 20. CDR1 and CDR2 from the germline V gene are SGHTA and FQGTGA.

CDR3 bases: TGTGCCAGCAGCTTAGTCACTAGCGGACGAAACGAGCAGTACTTC. Its translation: CASSLVTSGRNEQYF. The chain uses TRBV7-9 and TRBJ2-7, with 8 bases aligning to TRBD2. From germline, CDR1 is SEHNR and CDR2 FQNEAQ (reference sequence). V shed 1 base, J shed 5 bases, and the junction held 7 bases outside the gene matches. The CDR3 has 15 residues.

V usage is TRBV11-2 and J usage is TRBJ2-1; possible D gene TRBD1, 5 bases. CDR3 length: 17 residues. V shed 0 bases and J shed 6 bases, with 18 bases lying between them. Germline lookup yields CDR1 SGHAT and CDR2 FQNNGV. The CDR3 sequence: CASSLEGLAGLSNEQFF. CDR3 bases: TGTGCCAGCAGCTTAGAGGGCTTGGCAGGGTTAAGCAATGAGCAGTTCTTC. The full variable domain, completed using reference TRBV11-2 and TRBJ2-1, is EAGVAQSPRYKIIEKRQSVAFWCNPISGHATLYWYQQILGQGPKLLIQFQNNGVVDDSQLPKDRFSAERLKGVDSTLKIQPAKLEDSAVYLCASSLEGLAGLSNEQFFGPGTRLTVL.

This sequence joins TRBV28 and TRBJ2-5, with D possibly TRBD2 on 6 matching bases. This CDR3 spans 13 amino acids. V shed 3 bases and J shed 5 bases, with 10 bases lying between them. Germline V gene data show CDR1 as MDHEN and CDR2 as SYDVKM. CDR3 sequence reads: CASSFGGWETQYF. The CDR3 coding sequence is TGTGCCAGCAGTTTCGGGGGATGGGAGACCCAGTACTTC.

The V call is TRBV18, the J call TRBJ2-1, with TRBD2 matching over 10 bases. J gave up 9 bases and V 6 bases, and 11 bases lay outside the gene matches. Germline CDR1 is KGHSH and CDR2 is LQKENI. This CDR3 spans 15 amino acids. CDR3 loop: CASSPASGRDGEQFF. CDR3 sequence (DNA): TGTGCCAGCTCGCCCGCTAGCGGGAGAGATGGTGAGCAGTTCTTC.

The rearrangement joins TRBV11-2 to TRBJ1-2; 9 positions match TRBD1. Per the germline V gene, CDR1 is SGHAT and CDR2 is FQNNGV. J gave up 7 bases and V 3 bases, and 6 bases lay outside the gene matches. The CDR3 loop spans 14 amino acids. The CDR3 region has the DNA TGTGCCAGCAGCTTCAAAGGGACAGGGTTTGGCTACACCTTC. Protein: CASSFKGTGFGYTF.

The V and J genes are TRBV19 and TRBJ2-7; 7 positions match TRBD2. Germline V CDR1 and CDR2: LNHDA, SQIVND (reference sequence). This CDR3 has 15 residues. With 4 bases clipped from V and 3 bases from J, the junction kept 9 bases outside the gene matches. The CDR3 coding sequence is TGTGCCAGTAGTAACCTGGGGACTACCCTCTACGAGCAGTACTTC. It is translated as CASSNLGTTLYEQYF.

The V gene is TRBV9, the J gene TRBJ2-1; D is uncertain. V was cut by 0 bases and J by 1 base, with 11 bases left in between. This CDR3 has 16 residues. Germline loops: CDR1 SGDLS, CDR2 YYNGEE. As DNA, the CDR3 is TGTGCCAGCAGCGTAGAGCCCCAGGTGTCCTACAATGAGCAGTTCTTC. It yields the protein CASSVEPQVSYNEQFF.

The gene calls are TRBV15 and TRBJ2-4; a possible D gene is TRBD1 (6 bases). Germline V CDR1 and CDR2: LNHNV, YYDKDF (reference sequence). This CDR3 has 16 amino acids. The germline V and J ends were trimmed by 0 bases and 0 bases, with 9 bases remaining between them. Here the CDR3 DNA reads TGTGCCACCAGCAGAGATCCAGGGGAAGCCAAAAACATTCAGTACTTC. Translation: CATSRDPGEAKNIQYF.

The chain employs TRBV6-1 and TRBJ1-1; D is uncertain. Trimming removed 7 bases at V and 1 base at J, with 10 bases between. Germline V gene data show CDR1 as MNHNS and CDR2 as SASEGT. CDR3 length: 13 residues. For the CDR3, the DNA is TGTGCCAGCAATAGATTATGGAACACTGAAGCTTTCTTT. Protein: CASNRLWNTEAFF.

The DNA for the CDR3 is TGTGCCAGCAGTCCCCGACAGGGTTCCTACGAGCAGTACTTC. It is translated as CASSPRQGSYEQYF. The chain joins TRBV27 to TRBJ2-7; 7 bases fit TRBD1. CDR3 length: 14 residues. In germline, CDR1 is MNHEY, CDR2 SMNVEV (reference sequence). V lost 5 bases to trimming and J lost 1 base; unmatched junction nucleotides: 5.

V gene TRBV18 combines with J gene TRBJ2-3; 9 nucleotides agree with TRBD1. Germline CDR1 and CDR2: KGHSH and LQKENI. The CDR3 has 14 amino acids. Trimming at V came to 1 base and at J to 5 bases, leaving 1 base not matched to a gene. CDR3 protein: CASSPRQGGDTQYF. The CDR3 DNA sequence: TGTGCCAGCTCACCACGACAGGGGGGAGATACGCAGTATTTT. The whole variable domain, filled in from reference TRBV18 and TRBJ2-3, reads NAGVMQNPRHLVRRRGQEARLRCSPMKGHSHVYWYRQLPEEGLKFMVYLQKENIIDESGMPKERFSAEFPKEGPSILRIQQVVRGDSAAYFCASSPRQGGDTQYFGPGTRLTVL.

The V gene is TRBV5-4, the J gene TRBJ1-1; 11 nucleotides line up with TRBD1. Looked up from germline, CDR1 is SGHNT and CDR2 is YYREEE (reference sequence). J was trimmed by 5 bases and V by 5 bases; bases with no gene match: 8. The CDR3 spans 15 residues. CDR3 residues: CASRPMGQGETEAFF. DNA of the CDR3: TGTGCCAGCAGGCCCATGGGACAGGGGGAGACTGAAGCTTTCTTT.

The J gene is TRBJ1-4, the V gene TRBV5-4, with 8 bases aligning to TRBD1. CDR3 length equals 16 residues. The V gene end was trimmed by 3 bases and the J gene end by 2 bases; junction bases not matched to a gene: 6. Germline V gene lookup returns CDR1 SGHNT and CDR2 YYREEE (reference sequence). The CDR3 nucleotides read TGTGCCAGCAGCTCGGACAGGGCGTTGACTAATGAAAAACTGTTTTTT. Translating gives CASSSDRALTNEKLFF.

The chain uses TRBV5-6 and TRBJ1-2; 7 nucleotides line up with TRBD1. CDR1 and CDR2 (germline): SGHDT, YYEEEE. There are 14 residues in the CDR3. Trimming cost V 3 bases and J 4 bases; bases outside gene matches: 6. CDR3 bases: TGTGCCAGCAGCTCAGGGGACAGTTTCTATGGCTACACCTTC. Its protein product is CASSSGDSFYGYTF.

This rearrangement joins TRBV11-3 to TRBJ2-1, with TRBD2 identical over 9 bases. The V gene's germline CDR1 is SGHNT and CDR2 YENEEA. The CDR3 totals 15 residues. Germline trimming cut 1 base from V and 4 bases from J; bases unmatched to any gene: 2. CDR3 region: CASSLGLADYNEQFF. DNA for the CDR3: TGTGCCAGCAGCTTAGGACTAGCGGATTACAATGAGCAGTTCTTC.

This rearrangement joins TRBV29-1 to TRBJ2-1, with 13 bases lining up with TRBD2. The J segment lost 7 bases and the V segment lost 3 bases, leaving 3 bases of the junction unmatched. Germline V gene data show CDR1 as SQVTM and CDR2 as ANQGSEA. The CDR3 has 14 amino acids. DNA for the CDR3: TGCAGCGTTGAGCGACTAGCGGGGGGTAATGAGCAGTTCTTC. Translated: CSVERLAGGNEQFF.

CDR3 protein: CASSLYGQVMNTEAFF. The CDR3 DNA reads TGTGCCAGCAGTTTATATGGACAGGTCATGAACACTGAAGCTTTCTTT. The rearrangement uses TRBV27 and TRBJ1-1; TRBD1 agrees at 7 bases. Germline V gene lookup returns CDR1 MNHEY and CDR2 SMNVEV (reference sequence). V dropped 1 base and J dropped 0; count of bases not matched to a gene: 5. The CDR3 loop spans 16 amino acids.

Written as DNA, the CDR3 is TGCAGCGTTGAAGATCGAGGGGGTCTCCAAGAGACCCAGTACTTC. The encoded protein is CSVEDRGGLQETQYF. V is TRBV29-1 and J is TRBJ2-5; D is perhaps TRBD1 (6 bases). V shed 0 bases and J shed 1 base, with 12 bases lying between them. The germline V gene has CDR1 SQVTM and CDR2 ANQGSEA. This CDR3 has 15 amino acids.

The chain recombines TRBV1 with TRBJ2-3; no check of the table's D call, TRBD2, against the DNA was made. TRBV1 is a pseudogene. The CDR3 spans 17 residues. This CDR3 reads CTSSQDSQRGPTDTQYF. DNA of the CDR3: TGCACCAGCAGCCAAGATTCTCAGCGGGGCCCGACAGATACGCAGTATTTT.

The rearrangement uses TRBV11-2 and TRBJ1-3; weak D call: TRBD1 (6 bases). This CDR3 comprises 14 residues. CDR1 and CDR2 from the germline V gene are SGHAT and FQNNGV. V dropped 2 bases and J dropped 4 bases, with 9 bases sitting between them. The CDR3 reads CASSLSGAGNTIYF. The CDR3 DNA reads as TGTGCCAGCAGCTTATCAGGGGCGGGAAACACCATATATTTT.